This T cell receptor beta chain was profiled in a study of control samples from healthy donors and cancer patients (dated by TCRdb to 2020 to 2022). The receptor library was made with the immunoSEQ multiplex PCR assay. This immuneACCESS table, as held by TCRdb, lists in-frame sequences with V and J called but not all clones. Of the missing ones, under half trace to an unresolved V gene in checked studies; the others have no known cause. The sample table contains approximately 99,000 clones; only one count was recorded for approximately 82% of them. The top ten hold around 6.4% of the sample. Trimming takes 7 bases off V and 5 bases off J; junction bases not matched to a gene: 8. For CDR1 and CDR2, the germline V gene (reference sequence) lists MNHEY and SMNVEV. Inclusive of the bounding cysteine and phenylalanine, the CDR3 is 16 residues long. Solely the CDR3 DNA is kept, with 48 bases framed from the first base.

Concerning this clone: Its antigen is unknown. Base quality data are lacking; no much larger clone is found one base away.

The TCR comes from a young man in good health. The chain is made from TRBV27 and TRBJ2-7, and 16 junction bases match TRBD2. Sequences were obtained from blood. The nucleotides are TGTGCCAGCAAGGGACTAGCGGGGGGGCCAGGAAACGAGCAGTACTTC. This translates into CASKGLAGGPGNEQYF.